This TCR beta chain was identified during a study of OX40 agonist ivuxolimab in advanced cancers. General study points: The mean number of expanded clones was higher in CD8+ T cells than in CD4+. Circulating CD4+ and CD8+ T cells showed clonal expansion by week 6 at 0.1 to 3.0 mg/kg.

Profiled with immunoSEQ multiplex PCR; TCRdb holds only in-frame clones, not every one. In the table there are more than 9,500 clones, approximately 62% of which are singletons. The CDR3 contains 13 residues. V lost 6 bases, J lost 2 bases, and 4 bases stayed unmatched. Germline V gene lookup returns CDR1 SEHNR and CDR2 FQNEAQ (reference sequence). Remarks on this clone: Its specificity is not known.

At cycle 4 day 1, cycle 7 day 1, and baseline, blood was sampled. The receptor was isolated from an adult with an advanced solid tumor such as melanoma, head and neck, liver or kidney cancer. The chain carries TRBV7-9 and TRBJ2-7, with TRBD2 identical over 7 bases. The source was CD4+ or CD8+ T cells sorted from blood, collected in a trial of the OX40 agonist ivuxolimab. The CDR3 nucleotides read TGTGCCAGCAGAGATGGACTAGCCTACGAGCAGTACTTC. It translates to CASRDGLAYEQYF.